This TCR beta chain was observed in a study of T-cell reconstitution after alpha-beta-depleted transplantation in children. Regarding the study as a whole: Some patients showed high day-60 TCRbeta diversity, which derived from surviving recipient T cells and thymic progenitors. Newly produced T cells mostly provided counts and TCRbeta diversity after one year, as hyperexpanded clones declined.

The V gene end was trimmed by 6 bases and the J gene end by 6 bases; junction bases not matched to a gene: 7. This CDR3 has 15 amino acids. Germline values: CDR1 SEHNR, CDR2 FQNEAQ (reference sequence). Researchers prepared the TCRbeta library using unique molecular identifiers, the study reports. TCRdb reprocessed the PCR reads via MiXCR and lists one record per CDR3 protein. This table holds about 580,000 distinct CDR3 sequences, 23% found once. In its sample, this clonotype was seen many times. What it binds is unknown. The chain employs TRBV7-9 and TRBJ2-1; 11 nucleotides line up with TRBD2. This specimen was PBMCs, mostly from graft donor cells, taken 360 days after TCRalphabeta/CD19-depleted stem cell transplant. The receptor's source is a boy in the first two years of life who had a stem cell transplant for acute myeloid leukemia, so the T cells may come from the graft donor. The CDR3 DNA follows: TGTGCCAGCAGATACCCCGGGACTAGCGGCAATGAGCAGTTCTTC. The encoded protein is CASRYPGTSGNEQFF.